The rows below give T cell receptor beta chains drawn from one sample of a study of CD8 T cells in ankylosing spondylitis. TCRdb re-derived calls from the 5' RACE reads in MiXCR, one entry per CDR3 protein. Of some 120,000 distinct CDR3 sequences in the sample, roughly 6.6% are singletons; the top ten hold about 12%. The material sequenced was blood, either unsorted or a sorted T cell fraction (not recorded which). These receptors all come from a male donor with ankylosing spondylitis or in good health (not recorded which). The CDR3 runs from the conserved cysteine through the conserved F or W. Fields, in order: clone size, D gene, J gene, V gene, CDR3 DNA, CDR3 protein. The D gene is left open where the match is weak. The size field is filled for only some rows; it gives once, few, many or a size class.

many TRBD1 TRBJ2-7 TRBV18 TGTGCCAGCTCACCACTCGGACAGGGGACCTACGAGCAGTACTTC CASSPLGQGTYEQYF
many - TRBJ1-2 TRBV2 TGTGCCAGCAGGGCAAACCCCCCCAACTATGGCTACACCTTC CASRANPPNYGYTF
- - TRBJ2-5 TRBV30 TGTGCCTGGAGTGGCTCAGTGACTCAAGAGACCCAGTACTTC CAWSGSVTQETQYF
many - TRBJ1-1 TRBV20-1 TGCAGTGCTAGGGACAGCGGTTACACTGAAGCTTTCTTT CSARDSGYTEAFF
many TRBD1 TRBJ1-2 TRBV20-1 TGCAGTGCTAGAGTAATTGCAGGGGGCGCGTTCTATGGCTACACCTTC CSARVIAGGAFYGYTF
many TRBD2 TRBJ2-5 TRBV4-2 TGTGCCAGCAGCCAAGATTCCCGACTAGCGGGAGGCCAAGAGACCCAGTACTTC CASSQDSRLAGGQETQYF
many - TRBJ2-1 TRBV7-9 TGTGCCAGCAGCTTAGAGTCCGACAATGAGCAGTTCTTC CASSLESDNEQFF
many - TRBJ1-1 TRBV10-3 TGTGCCAGTGGGCTGAACACTGAAGCTTTCTTT CASGLNTEAFF
medium-sized - TRBJ2-1 TRBV9 TGTGCCAGCAGCGTAGGTGCCTTTGATGGTGAGCAGTTCTTC CASSVGAFDGEQFF
many - TRBJ2-1 TRBV20-1 TGCAGTGCTAGAGATCGCAGATACAATGAGCAGTTCTTC CSARDRRYNEQFF
many - TRBJ2-2 TRBV6-5 TGTGCCAGCAGTTCCTCGCGGGGTCTTCTCGGGGAGCTGTTTTTT CASSSSRGLLGELFF
few - TRBJ1-2 TRBV30 TGTGCCTGGACCCTCGCGGGGATTCTTAACTATGGCTACACCTTC CAWTLAGILNYGYTF
few TRBD1 TRBJ2-3 TRBV3-1 TGTGCCAGCAGCCAAGTCGGAAGGGGGCGATTCGCAGATACGCAGTATTTT CASSQVGRGRFADTQYF
- - TRBJ2-3 TRBV4-3 TGCGCCAGCAGCCAAGTTGGAGGGTTCACAGATACGCAGTATTTT CASSQVGGFTDTQYF
many TRBD1 TRBJ2-7 TRBV5-1 TGCGCCAGCAGCACCGACAGGGTGTCCTCCGAGCAGTACTTC CASSTDRVSSEQYF
many - TRBJ1-2 TRBV5-1 TGCGCCAGCAGCTTGGACCGGACGGACTATGGCTACACCTTC CASSLDRTDYGYTF
many TRBD2 TRBJ2-7 TRBV5-1 TGCGCCAGCAGCACGCGGGGGACCTCCTACGAGCAGTACTTC CASSTRGTSYEQYF
many - TRBJ1-2 TRBV19 TGTGCCAGTCAAGGGACTGCTAACTATGGCTACACCTTC CASQGTANYGYTF
- - TRBJ2-1 TRBV7-2 TGTGCCAGCAGCTTAGGGGGGACCTACAATGAGCAGTTCTTC CASSLGGTYNEQFF
few TRBD2 TRBJ2-7 TRBV3-1 TGTGCCACCAGCCAAGAATTAGCGGGAGGGCCTAGTTCTAAGCAGTACTTC CATSQELAGGPSSKQYF